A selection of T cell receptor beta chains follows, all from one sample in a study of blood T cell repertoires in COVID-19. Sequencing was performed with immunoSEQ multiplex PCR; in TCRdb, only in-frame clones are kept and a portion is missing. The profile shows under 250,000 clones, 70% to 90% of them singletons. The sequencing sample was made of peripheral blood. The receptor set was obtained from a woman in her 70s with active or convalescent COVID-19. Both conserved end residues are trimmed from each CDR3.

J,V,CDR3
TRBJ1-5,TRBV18,ASSPPVDSMSSNQPQH
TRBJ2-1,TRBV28,ASSTQTSGSENEQF
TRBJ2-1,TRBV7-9,AGRRDLQDEQF
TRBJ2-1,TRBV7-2,ASTQTSGGGNNEQF
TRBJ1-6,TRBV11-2,ASSLESGSPLH
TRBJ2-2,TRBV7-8,ASSPTSGGAGGELF
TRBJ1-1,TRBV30,AWSVRGTLNTEAF
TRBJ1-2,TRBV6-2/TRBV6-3,ASTPDREKGYT
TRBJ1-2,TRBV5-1,ASSPRTGSGYT
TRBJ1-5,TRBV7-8,ASSPQGGPQH
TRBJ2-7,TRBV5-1,ASSSVANSGYEQY
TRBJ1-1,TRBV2,ASSDRTALEAF
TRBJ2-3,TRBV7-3,ASSLVADRGADTQY
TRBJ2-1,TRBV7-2,ASSLSGYNEQF
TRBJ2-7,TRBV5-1,ASSSRDRGTYEQY
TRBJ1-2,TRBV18,ASSPGAGPHYGYT
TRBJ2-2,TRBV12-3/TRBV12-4,AGQHENTGELF
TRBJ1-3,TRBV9,ASSVSPGAASGNTIY
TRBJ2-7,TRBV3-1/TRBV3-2,ASSQDVNPLAGGYEQY
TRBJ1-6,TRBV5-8,ASSLFAGGRNSPLH
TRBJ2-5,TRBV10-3,AISESLSGSGETQY
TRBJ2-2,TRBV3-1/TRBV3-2,ASSQEEVSGELF
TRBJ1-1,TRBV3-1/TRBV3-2,ASVPSQGTEAF
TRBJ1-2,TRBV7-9,ASSLGFGSYGYT
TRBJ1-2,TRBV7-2,ASSSTGYGYT
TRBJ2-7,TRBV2,ASLARTGGFSEQY
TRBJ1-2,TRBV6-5,ASSRGNYGYT
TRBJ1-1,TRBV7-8,ASAFEGTEAF
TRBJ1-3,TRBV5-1,ASSGGTGRGNTIY
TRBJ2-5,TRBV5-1,ASSLGTNQETQY
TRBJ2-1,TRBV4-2,ASSQDVVTNNEQF
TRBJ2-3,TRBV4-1,ASSQDARITTDTQY
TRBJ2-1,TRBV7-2,ASSPAGGQVGEQF
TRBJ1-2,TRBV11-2,ASSFETAQRYYGYT
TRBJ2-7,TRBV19,ASSIERAYEQY
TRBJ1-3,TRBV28,ASSLRYSGNTIY
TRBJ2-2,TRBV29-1,SVESITGELF
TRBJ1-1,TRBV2,ASTQPPLVRAF
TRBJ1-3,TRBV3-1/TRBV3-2,ASSPESRENTIY
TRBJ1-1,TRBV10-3,AISESAQTAAF
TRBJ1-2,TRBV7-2,ASRRNPTLYGYT